The present entry profiles one T cell receptor (beta chain) with its context. This clonotype came up a few times. Its antigen remains unidentified. Base-call qualities are not available, and no considerably larger clone is one nucleotide away. Preparation of the library involved 5' RACE. Sequencer: Illumina HiSeq 2500. The second PCR ran for roughly 7 to 11 cycles and used a J-beta primer mix along with a sample-barcoded 5' primer. A template-switch 5' adaptor carrying 12 random nucleotides introduced a unique molecular identifier onto each TCR beta cDNA molecule. Each sample yielded at least 2.5 million CDR3-containing paired-end reads. First-strand cDNA synthesis was performed from all RNA using the Mint cDNA synthesis kit, with priming by a TRBC-specific oligonucleotide. Following uracil-DNA glycosylase treatment, all cDNA underwent a first 18-cycle PCR with the universal primers M1SS and BC2_uni_R. As for the authors' bioinformatics: Each sample was normalized by randomly selecting 1 million high-quality reads, each carrying a distinct molecular identifier. Reads with shared molecular identifiers were discarded instead of being binned into consensus sequences. MiTCR, run with a Q25 quality threshold and the strictest error-elimination algorithm, handled CDR3 identification, clonotype clustering and error correction. Lower-bound total TCR beta diversity was estimated with a nonparametric unseen species model using Euler transformation. The public reads were reanalyzed by TCRdb: fastp trimming at Q25, MiXCR alignment, in-frame beta chains only. Rows matching on CDR3 protein sequence are summarized as one entry with the most common DNA and genes. These V and J calls originate from TCRdb's pipeline instead of the authors' own analysis. The sample table contains over 450,000 distinct CDR3 sequences; only one count was recorded for 20% to 30% of them. The ten largest account for under 9% of the sample.

The sample originates from a study of blood T cells in healthy people across ages (dated by TCRdb to about 2015). In the study overall: In model experiments, template switching captured about one uniquely barcoded TCR beta cDNA molecule for every two T cells. Donors were grouped into four age groups: young (average approximately 16 years), middle-aged (around 39), aged (around 60) and long-lived (approximately 75). Using deep sequencing normalized with unique cDNA molecular identifiers, the study measured how TCR beta repertoire diversity changes with age. For two donors (one aged 18 to 30 and one aged 80 or older), the study analyzed two additional independent replicas of 1 million unique cDNA reads from the same blood draw. Study-wide conclusions, independent of this receptor: Observed TCR beta diversity per million T cells fell roughly linearly with age, and a significant reduction was already apparent by age around 40. Because profiling used bulk unsorted PBMCs, naive and antigen-experienced compartments could not be compared conclusively. Because the CMV infection status of the donors was unknown, age-related changes in expanded clonotypes may potentially have been confounded. Observed TCR beta diversity correlated strongly with the percentage of naive T cells measured by flow cytometry. Estimates of total diversity based on one million sequenced T cells were regarded as lower bounds and as underestimates. The long-lived group showed more naive CD4+ T cells, fewer expanded clones and increased TCR diversity than the aged group, suggesting age selection.

CDR1 LGHDT and CDR2 YNNKEL were looked up in the germline V gene (reference sequence). Its CDR3 holds 14 amino acids, cysteine through phenylalanine. The only DNA kept is the CDR3, 42 bases in frame from the first base. V and J are truncated by 0 bases and 5 bases respectively, leaving an intervening sequence of 10 bases. Donors were approximately 42 systemically healthy Caucasian individuals from Russia aged roughly 6 to 100 years. Each donor gave about 9.2 milliliters of peripheral blood, drawn into EDTA-treated Vacutainer tubes. PBMCs were isolated by Ficoll-Paque density-gradient centrifugation, with at least 6 million obtained per sample. Total RNA, at least 6 micrograms per sample, was extracted from PBMCs with Trizol reagent. Naive CD45RAhigh/CD27high T cell percentages were measured by flow cytometry on a PBMC aliquot from every donor. The same sample was also used in a study of T cells of mothers and their children. The second investigation adds: Nine systemically healthy Caucasian individuals, comprising three mothers and their six children, were included as donors. cDNA synthesis used all of the extracted RNA, with roughly 1.5 ug of RNA in each 15 ul reaction. Sample barcodes and 2-4 random nucleotides were added via the M1S primer in the second PCR. Over 8 million TCR beta CDR3 reads came from each mother, compared with about 3 million reads from each child. Thymic selection similarly shapes TCR recombination output in related and unrelated pairs, with minor effect from inherited differences. Related mother-child pairs always showed normalized repertoire overlap that was slightly higher than in unrelated mother-child pairs, though the difference was never significant. With a sensitivity of approximately 100 clones per million clonotypes, no persistent microchimeric T cell clones were detected. Deep NGS was used in the study to compare the TCR beta repertoires of mothers and children and to look for features that separate related mother-child pairs from unrelated individuals. On average, the children were approximately 11 +/- 4 years old, while the mothers were approximately 40 +/- 4 years old. After adapter ligation with NEBNext reagents, the libraries were sequenced on Illumina HiSeq 2000 with 100+100 nt paired-end reads. To prevent cross-contamination, the mother and child libraries were prepared one month apart and sequenced in separate runs. For each donor, between about 500,000 and 2,000,000 distinct TCR beta clonotypes were identified. Naive TCR beta clonotypes were estimated from low-frequency clonotypes matched to each donor's FACS-determined naive share, without sorting.

The TCR sequence derives from a boy under 18 in good health. This receptor chain uses TRBV3-1 and TRBJ2-5, with TRBD1 tentatively as D gene (5 bases match). Sequencing was done on a sample of blood. Here the CDR3 is given as CASSQEAGWETQYF. Read as DNA, the sequence is TGTGCCAGCAGCCAAGAAGCAGGGTGGGAGACCCAGTACTTC.